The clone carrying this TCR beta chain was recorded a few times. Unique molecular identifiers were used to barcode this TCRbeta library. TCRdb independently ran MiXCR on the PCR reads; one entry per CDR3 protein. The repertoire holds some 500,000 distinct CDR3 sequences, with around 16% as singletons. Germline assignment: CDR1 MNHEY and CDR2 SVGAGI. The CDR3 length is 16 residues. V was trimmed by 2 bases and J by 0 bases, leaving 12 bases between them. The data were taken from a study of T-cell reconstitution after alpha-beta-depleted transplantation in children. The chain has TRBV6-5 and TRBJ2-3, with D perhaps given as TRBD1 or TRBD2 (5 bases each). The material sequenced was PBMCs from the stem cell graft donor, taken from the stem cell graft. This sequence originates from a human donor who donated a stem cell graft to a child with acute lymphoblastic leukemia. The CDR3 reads CASSYGAGLSTDTQYF. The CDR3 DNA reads TGTGCCAGCAGTTACGGGGCGGGCCTGAGCACAGATACGCAGTATTTT.